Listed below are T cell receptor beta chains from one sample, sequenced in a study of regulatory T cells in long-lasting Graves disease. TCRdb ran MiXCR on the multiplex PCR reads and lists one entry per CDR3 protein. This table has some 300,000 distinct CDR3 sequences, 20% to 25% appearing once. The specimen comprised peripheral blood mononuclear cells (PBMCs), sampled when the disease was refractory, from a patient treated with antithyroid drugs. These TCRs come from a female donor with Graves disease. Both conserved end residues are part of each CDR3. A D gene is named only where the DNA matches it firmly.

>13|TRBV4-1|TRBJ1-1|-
CASSHRGGAEAFF
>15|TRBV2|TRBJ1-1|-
CASSEAPTENTEAFF
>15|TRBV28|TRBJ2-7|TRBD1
CASGEDRGFRYEQYF
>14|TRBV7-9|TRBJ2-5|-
CASSLAINQETQYF
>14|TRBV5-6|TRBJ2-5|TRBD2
CASSWGLYQETQYF
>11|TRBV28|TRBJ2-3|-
CASRGEDTQYF
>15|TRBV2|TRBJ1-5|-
CASSDEAHSNQPQHF
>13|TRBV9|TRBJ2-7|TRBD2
CASSRDYLYEQYF
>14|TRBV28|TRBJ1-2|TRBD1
CASSLGQGAGGYTF
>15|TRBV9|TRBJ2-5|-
CASSLGGAVVETQYF
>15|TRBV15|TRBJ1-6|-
CATSIETLGVSPLHF
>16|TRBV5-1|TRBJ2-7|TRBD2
CASSLARTSLSYEQYF
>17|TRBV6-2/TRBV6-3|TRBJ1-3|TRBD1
CASSYLGQGASGNTIYF
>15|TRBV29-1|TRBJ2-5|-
CSVEGTANNQETQYF
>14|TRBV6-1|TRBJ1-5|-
CASRVRVPNQPQHF
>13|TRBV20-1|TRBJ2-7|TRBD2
CSGGTRLIAEQYF
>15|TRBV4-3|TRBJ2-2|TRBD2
CASGEAGGLDGELFF
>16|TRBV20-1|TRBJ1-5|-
CSARDLAGTGDQPQHF
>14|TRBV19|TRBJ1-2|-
CASSTSGRRYGYTF
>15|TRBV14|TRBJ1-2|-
CASSQGVFSNYGYTF
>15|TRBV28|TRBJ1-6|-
CASRGPGAINSPLHF
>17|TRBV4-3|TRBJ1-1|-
CASSQDGFEERGTEAFF
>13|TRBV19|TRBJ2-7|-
CASSMADSYEQYF
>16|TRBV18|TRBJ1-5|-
CASSPGGLGSNQPQHF
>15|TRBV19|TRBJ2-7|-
CASSIFWDAKIEQYF
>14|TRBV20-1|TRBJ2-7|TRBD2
CSARDRAGVYEQYF
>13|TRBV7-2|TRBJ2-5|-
CASSQPGGGTQYF
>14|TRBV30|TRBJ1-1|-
CAWTEYGGYGEAFF
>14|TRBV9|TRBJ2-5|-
CASSGGVNQETQYF
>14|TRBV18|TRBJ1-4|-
CASSPWTSGEKLFF
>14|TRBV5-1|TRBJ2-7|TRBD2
CASSLGAGENEQYF
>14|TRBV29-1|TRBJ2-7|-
CSVLSQVAPGEQYF
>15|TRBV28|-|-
CASSLLGHPRNEQFF
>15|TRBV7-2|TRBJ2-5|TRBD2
CASSTTSGVGPAQYF
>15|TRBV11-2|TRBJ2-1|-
CASSLLGVSYNEQFF
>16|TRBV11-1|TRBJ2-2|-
CASSQGTVRPTGELFF
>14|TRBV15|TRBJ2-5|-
CATSRRAPIETQYF
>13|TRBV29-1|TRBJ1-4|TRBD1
CSVVGDSNEKLFF
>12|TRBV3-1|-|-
CASSLLLDEQYF
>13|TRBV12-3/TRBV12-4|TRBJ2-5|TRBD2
CASNLAGQETQYF
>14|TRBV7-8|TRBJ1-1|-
CASSSRHRQKEAFF
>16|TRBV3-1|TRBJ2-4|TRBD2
CASSRAAGGTKNIQYF
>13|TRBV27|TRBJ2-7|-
CASSWEGGYEQYF
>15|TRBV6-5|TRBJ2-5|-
CASSYSAPIQETQYF
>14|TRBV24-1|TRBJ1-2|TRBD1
CATSDPDRDYGYTF
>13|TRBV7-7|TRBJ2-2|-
CASSLAADGELFF
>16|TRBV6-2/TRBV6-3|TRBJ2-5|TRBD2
CASSYDGSGSGETQYF
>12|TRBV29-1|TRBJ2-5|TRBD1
CSATGGEWTQYF
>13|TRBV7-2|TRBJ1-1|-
CASSFYRDTEAFF